This T cell receptor beta chain was captured in a study of blood T cell repertoires in COVID-19. Overall study: T cells, B-cell-depleted T cells, or PBMCs supplied cDNA or gDNA.

The repertoire was sequenced with immunoSEQ multiplex PCR; TCRdb's copy has only in-frame clones and lacks some. The data hold around 300,000 clones, with more than 70% observed a single time. The CDR3 is 16 amino acids. Unmatched junction bases numbered 10, after V lost 3 bases and J lost 7 bases. The germline V gene has CDR1 SGHRS and CDR2 YFSETQ. Material: peripheral blood. The TCR originated in a young man with active or convalescent COVID-19. The V and J genes are TRBV5-1 and TRBJ1-1, with 12 bases lining up with TRBD1. The chain's CDR3 is CASSSRDRGRIGEAFF. CDR3 sequence (DNA): TGCGCCAGCAGCTCCCGGGACAGGGGGCGCATTGGTGAAGCTTTCTTT.